This T cell receptor (beta chain) was profiled in a study of control samples from healthy donors and cancer patients. Per the germline V gene, CDR1 is SNHLY and CDR2 is FYNNEI. This CDR3 contains 13 residues. The V end lost 4 bases, the J end lost 5 bases, and 11 bases lay between the germline ends. Sequencing used immunoSEQ multiplex PCR; TCRdb keeps in-frame clones, though not all of them. The table records about 85,000 clones, 90% of them present only once. This TCR came from a woman younger than 35 in good health. The rearrangement uses TRBV2 and TRBJ1-1; D remains unclear. The sequencing input was blood. The CDR3 loop is CASSGLVGTEAFF. The CDR3 DNA sequence: TGTGCCAGCAGTGGTTTGGTAGGGACTGAAGCTTTCTTT.